The subject of this entry is one T cell receptor beta chain. Its antigen is unidentified. The method, 5' RACE with UMI labels, was used to prepare the TRB cDNA libraries. TCRdb re-analyzed the 5' RACE reads; it lists each CDR3 protein once, without DNA. The sample table sets out 150,000 or so distinct CDR3 sequences. This record belongs to a study of CXCR3-negative and CXCR3-positive naive CD8 T cells. Study context: The total count of TRB reads reached approximately 140 million, and each library contributed about 1.5 +/- 0.3 million.

The CDR3 runs 15 residues. Per germline, CDR1 MNHEY and CDR2 SMNVEV (reference sequence). Naivety in CD8+ T cells corresponded to a CD45RO-CCR7+CD27+CD95- phenotype. The study, taken as a whole, reports: Between one naive subset and the other, surface CD5 was comparable, and TCR strength was inferred from TRB CDR3 properties. Compared with CXCR3-negative naive cells, CXCR3-positive naive cells showed more hydrophobic TRB CDR3s.

The rearrangement links TRBV27 to TRBJ2-7; as DNA is missing, the TRBD1 call by TCRdb cannot be tested. The TCR was taken from a human donor in good health. Some clones in this sample may be carry-over from other donors' samples. Sequences were obtained from naive CXCR3- CD8+ T cells from blood. The sample's subset: CD45RO-CCR7+CD27+CD95- naive CD8+ T cells lacking CXCR3 (TNR3-). The CDR3 loop reads CASRPGQGARYEQYF.